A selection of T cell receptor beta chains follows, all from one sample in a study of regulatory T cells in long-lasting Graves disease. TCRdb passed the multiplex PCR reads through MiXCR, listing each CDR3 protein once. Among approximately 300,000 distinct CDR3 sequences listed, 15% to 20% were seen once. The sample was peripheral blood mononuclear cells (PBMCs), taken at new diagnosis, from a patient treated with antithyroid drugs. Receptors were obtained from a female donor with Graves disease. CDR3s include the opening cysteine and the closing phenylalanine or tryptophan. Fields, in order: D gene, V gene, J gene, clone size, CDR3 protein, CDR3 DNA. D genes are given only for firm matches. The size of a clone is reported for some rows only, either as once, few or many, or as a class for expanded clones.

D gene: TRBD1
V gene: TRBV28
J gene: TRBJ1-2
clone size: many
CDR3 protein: CASSPDRRLGGYTF
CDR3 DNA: TGTGCCAGCAGCCCGGACAGGAGGCTTGGTGGCTACACCTTC

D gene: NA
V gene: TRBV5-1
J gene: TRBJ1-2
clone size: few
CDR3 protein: CASSLNGVANYGYTF
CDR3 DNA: TGCGCCAGCAGCTTGAACGGAGTAGCTAACTATGGCTACACCTTC

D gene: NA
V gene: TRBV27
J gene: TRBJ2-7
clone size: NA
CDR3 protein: CASTLMARHEQYF
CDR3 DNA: TGTGCCAGCACCCTTATGGCGAGGCACGAGCAGTACTTC

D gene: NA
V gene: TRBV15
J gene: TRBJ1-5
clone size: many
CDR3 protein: CATSGGGYSNQPQHF
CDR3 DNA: TGTGCCACCAGCGGGGGGGGATATAGCAATCAGCCCCAGCATTTT

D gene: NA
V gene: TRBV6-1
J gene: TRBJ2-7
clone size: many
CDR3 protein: CASGALAASEQYF
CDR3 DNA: TGTGCCAGCGGGGCCTTGGCTGCCTCTGAGCAGTACTTC

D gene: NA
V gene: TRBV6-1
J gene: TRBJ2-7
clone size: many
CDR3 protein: CASSEAVTRGPGSYEQYF
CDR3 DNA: TGTGCCAGCAGTGAAGCCGTAACGAGGGGCCCGGGCTCCTACGAGCAGTACTTC

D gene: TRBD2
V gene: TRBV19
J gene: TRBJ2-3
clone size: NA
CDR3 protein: CASSGTSGATSTDTQYF
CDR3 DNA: TGTGCCAGTAGTGGGACTAGCGGGGCCACTAGCACAGATACGCAGTATTTT

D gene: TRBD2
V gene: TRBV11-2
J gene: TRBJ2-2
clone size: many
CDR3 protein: CASSFGSGSTTGELFF
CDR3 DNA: TGTGCCAGCAGCTTCGGTAGCGGGAGCACCACCGGGGAGCTGTTTTTT

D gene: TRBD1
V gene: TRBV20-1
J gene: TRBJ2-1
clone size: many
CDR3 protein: CSARRTGGEQFF
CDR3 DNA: TGCAGTGCTAGGCGGACAGGAGGTGAGCAGTTCTTC

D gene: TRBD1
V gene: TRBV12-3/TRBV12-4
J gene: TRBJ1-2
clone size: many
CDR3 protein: CASSSGTAYFYGYTF
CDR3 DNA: TGTGCCAGCAGTTCAGGGACAGCCTACTTCTATGGCTACACCTTC

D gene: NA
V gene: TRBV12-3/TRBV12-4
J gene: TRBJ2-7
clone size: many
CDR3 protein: CASSFGGPDEQYF
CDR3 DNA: TGTGCCAGCAGTTTCGGGGGGCCTGACGAGCAGTACTTC

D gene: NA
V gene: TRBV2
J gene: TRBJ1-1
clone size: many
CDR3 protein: CASSAGTEAFF
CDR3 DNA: TGTGCCAGCAGCGCAGGCACTGAAGCTTTCTTT

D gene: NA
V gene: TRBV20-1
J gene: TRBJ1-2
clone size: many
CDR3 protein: CSARWRQDLGYTF
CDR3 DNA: TGCAGTGCTAGGTGGCGGCAGGACCTTGGCTACACCTTC

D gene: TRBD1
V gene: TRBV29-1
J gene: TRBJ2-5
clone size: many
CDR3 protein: CSVETGERQETQYF
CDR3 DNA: TGCAGCGTTGAGACAGGGGAGCGACAAGAGACCCAGTACTTC

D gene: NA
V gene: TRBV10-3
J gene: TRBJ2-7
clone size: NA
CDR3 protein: CAISESGPSYEQYF
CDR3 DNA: TGTGCCATCAGTGAGTCGGGGCCGAGCTACGAGCAGTACTTC

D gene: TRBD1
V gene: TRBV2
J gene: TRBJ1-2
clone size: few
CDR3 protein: CASSAWTGNYGYTF
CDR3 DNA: TGTGCCAGCAGCGCTTGGACAGGGAACTATGGCTACACCTTC

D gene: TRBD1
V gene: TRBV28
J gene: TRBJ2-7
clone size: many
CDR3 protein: CASSGYRDRAYEQYF
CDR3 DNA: TGTGCCAGCAGTGGGTACCGGGACAGAGCCTACGAGCAGTACTTC

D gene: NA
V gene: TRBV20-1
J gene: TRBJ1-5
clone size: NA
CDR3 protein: CSASSGASNQPQHF
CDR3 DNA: TGCAGTGCTAGTTCGGGGGCTAGCAATCAGCCCCAGCATTTT

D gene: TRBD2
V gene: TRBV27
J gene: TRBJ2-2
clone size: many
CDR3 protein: CASSLLGGSVTGELFF
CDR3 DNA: TGTGCCAGCAGTTTACTGGGCGGGAGTGTAACCGGGGAGCTGTTTTTT

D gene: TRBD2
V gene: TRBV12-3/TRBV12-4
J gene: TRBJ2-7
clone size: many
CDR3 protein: CASSNPPGLAGAGSYEQYF
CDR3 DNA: TGTGCCAGCAGCAACCCACCGGGACTAGCGGGAGCGGGGTCCTACGAGCAGTACTTC

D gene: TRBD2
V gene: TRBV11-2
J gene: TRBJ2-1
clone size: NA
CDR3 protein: CASSLGTSEPTNERFF
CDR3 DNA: TGTGCCAGCAGCTTAGGAACTAGCGAACCAACCAATGAGCGGTTCTTC

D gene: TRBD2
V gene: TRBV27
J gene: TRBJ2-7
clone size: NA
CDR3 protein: CASRRDSGSLGEQYF
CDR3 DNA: TGTGCCAGCCGCCGTGATAGCGGGAGTTTAGGCGAGCAGTACTTC

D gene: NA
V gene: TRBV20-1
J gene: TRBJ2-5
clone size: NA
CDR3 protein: CSAPGRLGRQTQYF
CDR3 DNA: TGCAGTGCTCCGGGCAGGCTTGGGCGGCAGACCCAGTACTTC

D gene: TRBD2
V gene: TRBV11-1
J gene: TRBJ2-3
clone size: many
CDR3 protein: CASSSKSRVTSGRPTDTQYF
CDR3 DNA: TGTGCCAGCAGCTCGAAATCTAGGGTGACTAGCGGGAGACCCACAGATACGCAGTATTTT

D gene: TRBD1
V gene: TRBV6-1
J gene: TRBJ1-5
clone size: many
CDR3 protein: CAIQQGDQPQHF
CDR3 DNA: TGTGCCATCCAACAGGGGGATCAGCCCCAGCATTTT

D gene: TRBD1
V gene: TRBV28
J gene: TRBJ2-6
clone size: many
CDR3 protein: CASSSSPGQGNVLTF
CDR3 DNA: TGTGCCAGCAGTTCGTCCCCGGGACAGGGGAACGTCCTGACTTTC

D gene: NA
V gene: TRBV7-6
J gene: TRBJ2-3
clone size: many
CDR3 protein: CASSLLRGPLQTSTDTQYF
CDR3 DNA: TGTGCCAGCAGCTTACTCCGGGGACCCCTCCAGACGAGCACAGATACGCAGTATTTT

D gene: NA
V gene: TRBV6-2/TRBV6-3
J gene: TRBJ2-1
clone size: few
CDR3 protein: CASSYSIGTIDEQFF
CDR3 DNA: TGTGCCAGCAGTTACTCGATTGGGACAATAGATGAGCAGTTCTTC

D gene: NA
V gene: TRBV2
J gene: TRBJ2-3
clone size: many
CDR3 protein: CASRPSLGGGTDTQYF
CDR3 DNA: TGTGCCAGCAGGCCAAGTCTGGGGGGAGGCACAGATACGCAGTATTTT

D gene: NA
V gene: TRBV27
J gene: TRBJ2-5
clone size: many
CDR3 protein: CASSPGLREQETQYF
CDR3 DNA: TGTGCCAGCAGCCCGGGACTCAGGGAGCAAGAGACCCAGTACTTC

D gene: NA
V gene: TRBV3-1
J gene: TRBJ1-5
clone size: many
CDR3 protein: CASSRASFSQPQHF
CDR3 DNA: TGTGCCAGCAGCCGAGCCTCGTTCTCTCAGCCCCAGCATTTT

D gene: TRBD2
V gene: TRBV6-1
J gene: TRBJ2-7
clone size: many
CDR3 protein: CASSAGLAGAYEQYF
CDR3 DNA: TGTGCCAGCAGTGCGGGACTAGCGGGAGCCTACGAGCAGTACTTC

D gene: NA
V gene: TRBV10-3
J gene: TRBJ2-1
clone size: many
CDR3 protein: CAISDSGWDEQFF
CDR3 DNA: TGTGCCATCAGTGATTCTGGGTGGGATGAGCAGTTCTTC

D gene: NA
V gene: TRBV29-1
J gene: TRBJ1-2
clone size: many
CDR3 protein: CSVEPPTRDYGYTF
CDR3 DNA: TGCAGCGTTGAACCCCCGACGCGGGACTATGGCTACACCTTC

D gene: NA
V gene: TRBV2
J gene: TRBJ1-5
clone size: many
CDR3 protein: CASRGEQAQPQHF
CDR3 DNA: TGTGCCAGCAGGGGGGAACAGGCTCAGCCCCAGCATTTT

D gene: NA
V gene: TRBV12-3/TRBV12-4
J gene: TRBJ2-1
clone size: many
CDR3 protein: CASSHRYPNYNEQFF
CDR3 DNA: TGTGCCAGCAGTCACAGGTACCCTAATTACAATGAGCAGTTCTTC

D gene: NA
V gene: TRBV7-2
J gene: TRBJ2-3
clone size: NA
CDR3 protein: CASSLRINVPGTDTQYF
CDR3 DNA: TGTGCCAGCAGCTTACGAATCAACGTTCCTGGCACAGATACGCAGTATTTT

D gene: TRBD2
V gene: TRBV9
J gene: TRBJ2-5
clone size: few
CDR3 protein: CASSTEGGKETQYF
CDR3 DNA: TGTGCCAGCAGCACAGAGGGAGGGAAGGAGACCCAGTACTTC

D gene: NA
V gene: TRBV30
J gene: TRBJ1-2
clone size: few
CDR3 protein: CAWSTRVNGYTF
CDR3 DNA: TGTGCCTGGAGTACAAGAGTAAATGGCTACACCTTC

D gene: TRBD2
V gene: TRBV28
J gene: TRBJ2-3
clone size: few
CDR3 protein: CASSCSAGATADTQYF
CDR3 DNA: TGTGCCAGCAGTTGCTCGGCGGGAGCGACCGCAGATACGCAGTATTTT

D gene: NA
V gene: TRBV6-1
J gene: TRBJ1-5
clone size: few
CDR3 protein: CASSQTNSNQPQHF
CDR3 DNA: TGTGCCAGCAGCCAAACCAATAGCAATCAGCCCCAGCATTTT

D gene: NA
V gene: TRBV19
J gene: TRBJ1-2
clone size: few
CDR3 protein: CASSIEASYGYTF
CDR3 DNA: TGTGCCAGTAGTATTGAGGCGTCCTATGGCTACACCTTC

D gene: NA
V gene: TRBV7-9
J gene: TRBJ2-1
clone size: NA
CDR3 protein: CASSYRGGGGHEQFF
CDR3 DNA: TGTGCCAGCAGCTACAGGGGAGGAGGGGGTCATGAGCAGTTCTTC

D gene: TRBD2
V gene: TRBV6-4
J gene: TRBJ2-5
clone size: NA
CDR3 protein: CASSDSAGGPQETQYF
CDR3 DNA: TGTGCCAGCAGTGACTCGGCGGGAGGGCCGCAGGAGACCCAGTACTTC

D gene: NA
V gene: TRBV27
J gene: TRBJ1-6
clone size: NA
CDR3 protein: CASSALQGKAGGSPLHF
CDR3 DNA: TGTGCCAGCAGTGCATTACAGGGAAAGGCGGGAGGCTCACCCCTCCACTTT

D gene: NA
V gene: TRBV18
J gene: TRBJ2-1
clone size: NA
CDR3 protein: CASSHGVVEQFF
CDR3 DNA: TGTGCCAGCTCCCACGGGGTGGTAGAGCAGTTCTTC

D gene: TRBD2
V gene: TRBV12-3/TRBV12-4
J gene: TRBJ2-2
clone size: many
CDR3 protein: CASSGPGGTGELFF
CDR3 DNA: TGTGCCAGCAGCGGTCCGGGAGGCACCGGGGAGCTGTTTTTT

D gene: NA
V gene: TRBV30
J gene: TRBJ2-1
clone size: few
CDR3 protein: CAWSDGFPNEQFF
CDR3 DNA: TGTGCCTGGAGTGATGGTTTCCCCAATGAGCAGTTCTTC

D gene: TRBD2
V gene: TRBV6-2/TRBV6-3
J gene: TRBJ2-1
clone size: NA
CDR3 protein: CATSWTSGNNEQFF
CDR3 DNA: TGTGCCACCTCATGGACTAGCGGGAACAATGAGCAGTTCTTC

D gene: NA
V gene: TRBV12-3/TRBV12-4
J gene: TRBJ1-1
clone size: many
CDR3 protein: CASSLVNRISTEAFF
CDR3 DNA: TGTGCCAGCAGTTTAGTTAACAGAATTAGTACTGAAGCTTTCTTT